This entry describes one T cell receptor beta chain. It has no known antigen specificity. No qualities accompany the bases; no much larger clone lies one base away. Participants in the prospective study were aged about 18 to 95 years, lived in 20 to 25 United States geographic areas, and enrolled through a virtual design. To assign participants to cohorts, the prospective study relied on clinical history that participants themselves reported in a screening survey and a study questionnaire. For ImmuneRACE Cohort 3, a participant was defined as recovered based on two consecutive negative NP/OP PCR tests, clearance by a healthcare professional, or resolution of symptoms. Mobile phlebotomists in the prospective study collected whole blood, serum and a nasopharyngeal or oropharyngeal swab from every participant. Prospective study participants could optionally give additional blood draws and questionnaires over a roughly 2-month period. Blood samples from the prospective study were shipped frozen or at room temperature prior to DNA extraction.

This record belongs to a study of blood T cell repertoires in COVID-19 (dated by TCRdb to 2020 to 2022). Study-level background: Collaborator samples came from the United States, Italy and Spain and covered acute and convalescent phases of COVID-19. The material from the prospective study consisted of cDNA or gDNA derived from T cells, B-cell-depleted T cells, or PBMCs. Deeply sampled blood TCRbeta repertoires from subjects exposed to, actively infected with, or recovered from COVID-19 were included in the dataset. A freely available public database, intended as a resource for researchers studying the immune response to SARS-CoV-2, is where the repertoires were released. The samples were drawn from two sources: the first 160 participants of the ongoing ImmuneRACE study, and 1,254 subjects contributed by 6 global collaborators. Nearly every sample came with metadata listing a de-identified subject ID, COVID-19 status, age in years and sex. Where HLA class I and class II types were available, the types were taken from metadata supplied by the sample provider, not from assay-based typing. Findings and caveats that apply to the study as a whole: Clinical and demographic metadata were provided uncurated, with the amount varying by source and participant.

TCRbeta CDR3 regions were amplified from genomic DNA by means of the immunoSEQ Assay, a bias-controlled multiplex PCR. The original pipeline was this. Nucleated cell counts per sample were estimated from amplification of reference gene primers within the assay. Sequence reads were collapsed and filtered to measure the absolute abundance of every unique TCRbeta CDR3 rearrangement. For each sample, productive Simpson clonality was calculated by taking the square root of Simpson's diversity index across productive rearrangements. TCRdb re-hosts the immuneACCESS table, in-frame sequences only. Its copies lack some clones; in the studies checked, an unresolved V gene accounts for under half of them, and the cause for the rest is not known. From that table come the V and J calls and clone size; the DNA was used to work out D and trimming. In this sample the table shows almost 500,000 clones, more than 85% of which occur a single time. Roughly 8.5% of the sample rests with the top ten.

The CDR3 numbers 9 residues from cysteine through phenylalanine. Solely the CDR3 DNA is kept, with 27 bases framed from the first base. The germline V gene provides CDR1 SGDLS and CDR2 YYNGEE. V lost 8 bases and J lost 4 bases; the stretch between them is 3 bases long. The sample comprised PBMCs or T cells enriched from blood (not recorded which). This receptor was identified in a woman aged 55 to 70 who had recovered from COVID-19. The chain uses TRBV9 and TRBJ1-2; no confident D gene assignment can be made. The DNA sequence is TGTGCCAGTCGCTATGGCTACACCTTC. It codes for CASRYGYTF.